The 2 T cell receptor beta chains below were found in one sample sequenced in a study of pediatric ulcerative colitis. The rectum was sampled with one to two pinch biopsies at colonoscopy. Sequencing was performed with immunoSEQ multiplex PCR; in TCRdb, only in-frame clones are kept and a portion is missing. The data show over 10,000 clones, roughly four fifths seen once. Source material: gut tissue. These receptors all come from a boy aged 5 to 17 who was a control in a study of pediatric ulcerative colitis.

This chain connects TRBV2 to TRBJ2-6; possible D gene TRBD1, 5 bases. Germline loops: CDR1 SNHLY, CDR2 FYNNEI. V lost 7 bases and J 4 bases, leaving 5 bases between the germline ends. The CDR3 length is 12 residues. The CDR3 region has the DNA TGTGCCAGCACAGGGGGGGCCAACGTCCTGACTTTC. This codes for CASTGGANVLTF. Supplemented by reference TRBV2 and TRBJ2-6, the full variable domain reads EPEVTQTPSHQVTQMGQEVILRCVPISNHLYFYWYRQILGQKVEFLVSFYNNEISEKSEIFDDQFSVERPDGSNFTLKIRSTKLEDSAMYFCASTGGANVLTFGAGSRLTVL.

The chain has TRBV2 and TRBJ2-7, with TRBD2 matching over 7 bases. Germline-derived CDR1 and CDR2 are SNHLY and FYNNEI. Trimming took 4 bases from V and 2 from J; bases not matched to a gene: 8. The CDR3 covers 15 residues. For the CDR3, the DNA is TGTGCCAGCAGTGGTCGGGGGAGGGGAGCCTACGAGCAGTACTTC. Its protein product is CASSGRGRGAYEQYF.